This T cell receptor beta chain was observed in a study of blood T cells in healthy people across ages. With a J-beta primer mix and a sample-barcoded 5' primer, a second PCR ran roughly 6 to 11 cycles. Tagging of each cDNA molecule was performed by a template-switch adaptor with 12 random nucleotides. TCRdb analysed the 5' RACE reads with MiXCR anew, one entry per CDR3 protein. This table has around 1.5 million distinct CDR3 sequences, 59% appearing once. This clonotype was recorded a few times. V was trimmed by 2 bases and J by 0 bases, leaving 4 bases between them. Germline V gene data show CDR1 as MNHNY and CDR2 as SVGAGI (reference sequence). The length of the CDR3 is 13 residues.

The chain couples TRBV6-6 to TRBJ1-2; no definite D call. The TCR comes from a young man in good health. The specimen sequenced was blood. The DNA for the CDR3 is TGTGCCAGCAGTTACGCACCTAACTATGGCTACACCTTC. Translating it yields CASSYAPNYGYTF.